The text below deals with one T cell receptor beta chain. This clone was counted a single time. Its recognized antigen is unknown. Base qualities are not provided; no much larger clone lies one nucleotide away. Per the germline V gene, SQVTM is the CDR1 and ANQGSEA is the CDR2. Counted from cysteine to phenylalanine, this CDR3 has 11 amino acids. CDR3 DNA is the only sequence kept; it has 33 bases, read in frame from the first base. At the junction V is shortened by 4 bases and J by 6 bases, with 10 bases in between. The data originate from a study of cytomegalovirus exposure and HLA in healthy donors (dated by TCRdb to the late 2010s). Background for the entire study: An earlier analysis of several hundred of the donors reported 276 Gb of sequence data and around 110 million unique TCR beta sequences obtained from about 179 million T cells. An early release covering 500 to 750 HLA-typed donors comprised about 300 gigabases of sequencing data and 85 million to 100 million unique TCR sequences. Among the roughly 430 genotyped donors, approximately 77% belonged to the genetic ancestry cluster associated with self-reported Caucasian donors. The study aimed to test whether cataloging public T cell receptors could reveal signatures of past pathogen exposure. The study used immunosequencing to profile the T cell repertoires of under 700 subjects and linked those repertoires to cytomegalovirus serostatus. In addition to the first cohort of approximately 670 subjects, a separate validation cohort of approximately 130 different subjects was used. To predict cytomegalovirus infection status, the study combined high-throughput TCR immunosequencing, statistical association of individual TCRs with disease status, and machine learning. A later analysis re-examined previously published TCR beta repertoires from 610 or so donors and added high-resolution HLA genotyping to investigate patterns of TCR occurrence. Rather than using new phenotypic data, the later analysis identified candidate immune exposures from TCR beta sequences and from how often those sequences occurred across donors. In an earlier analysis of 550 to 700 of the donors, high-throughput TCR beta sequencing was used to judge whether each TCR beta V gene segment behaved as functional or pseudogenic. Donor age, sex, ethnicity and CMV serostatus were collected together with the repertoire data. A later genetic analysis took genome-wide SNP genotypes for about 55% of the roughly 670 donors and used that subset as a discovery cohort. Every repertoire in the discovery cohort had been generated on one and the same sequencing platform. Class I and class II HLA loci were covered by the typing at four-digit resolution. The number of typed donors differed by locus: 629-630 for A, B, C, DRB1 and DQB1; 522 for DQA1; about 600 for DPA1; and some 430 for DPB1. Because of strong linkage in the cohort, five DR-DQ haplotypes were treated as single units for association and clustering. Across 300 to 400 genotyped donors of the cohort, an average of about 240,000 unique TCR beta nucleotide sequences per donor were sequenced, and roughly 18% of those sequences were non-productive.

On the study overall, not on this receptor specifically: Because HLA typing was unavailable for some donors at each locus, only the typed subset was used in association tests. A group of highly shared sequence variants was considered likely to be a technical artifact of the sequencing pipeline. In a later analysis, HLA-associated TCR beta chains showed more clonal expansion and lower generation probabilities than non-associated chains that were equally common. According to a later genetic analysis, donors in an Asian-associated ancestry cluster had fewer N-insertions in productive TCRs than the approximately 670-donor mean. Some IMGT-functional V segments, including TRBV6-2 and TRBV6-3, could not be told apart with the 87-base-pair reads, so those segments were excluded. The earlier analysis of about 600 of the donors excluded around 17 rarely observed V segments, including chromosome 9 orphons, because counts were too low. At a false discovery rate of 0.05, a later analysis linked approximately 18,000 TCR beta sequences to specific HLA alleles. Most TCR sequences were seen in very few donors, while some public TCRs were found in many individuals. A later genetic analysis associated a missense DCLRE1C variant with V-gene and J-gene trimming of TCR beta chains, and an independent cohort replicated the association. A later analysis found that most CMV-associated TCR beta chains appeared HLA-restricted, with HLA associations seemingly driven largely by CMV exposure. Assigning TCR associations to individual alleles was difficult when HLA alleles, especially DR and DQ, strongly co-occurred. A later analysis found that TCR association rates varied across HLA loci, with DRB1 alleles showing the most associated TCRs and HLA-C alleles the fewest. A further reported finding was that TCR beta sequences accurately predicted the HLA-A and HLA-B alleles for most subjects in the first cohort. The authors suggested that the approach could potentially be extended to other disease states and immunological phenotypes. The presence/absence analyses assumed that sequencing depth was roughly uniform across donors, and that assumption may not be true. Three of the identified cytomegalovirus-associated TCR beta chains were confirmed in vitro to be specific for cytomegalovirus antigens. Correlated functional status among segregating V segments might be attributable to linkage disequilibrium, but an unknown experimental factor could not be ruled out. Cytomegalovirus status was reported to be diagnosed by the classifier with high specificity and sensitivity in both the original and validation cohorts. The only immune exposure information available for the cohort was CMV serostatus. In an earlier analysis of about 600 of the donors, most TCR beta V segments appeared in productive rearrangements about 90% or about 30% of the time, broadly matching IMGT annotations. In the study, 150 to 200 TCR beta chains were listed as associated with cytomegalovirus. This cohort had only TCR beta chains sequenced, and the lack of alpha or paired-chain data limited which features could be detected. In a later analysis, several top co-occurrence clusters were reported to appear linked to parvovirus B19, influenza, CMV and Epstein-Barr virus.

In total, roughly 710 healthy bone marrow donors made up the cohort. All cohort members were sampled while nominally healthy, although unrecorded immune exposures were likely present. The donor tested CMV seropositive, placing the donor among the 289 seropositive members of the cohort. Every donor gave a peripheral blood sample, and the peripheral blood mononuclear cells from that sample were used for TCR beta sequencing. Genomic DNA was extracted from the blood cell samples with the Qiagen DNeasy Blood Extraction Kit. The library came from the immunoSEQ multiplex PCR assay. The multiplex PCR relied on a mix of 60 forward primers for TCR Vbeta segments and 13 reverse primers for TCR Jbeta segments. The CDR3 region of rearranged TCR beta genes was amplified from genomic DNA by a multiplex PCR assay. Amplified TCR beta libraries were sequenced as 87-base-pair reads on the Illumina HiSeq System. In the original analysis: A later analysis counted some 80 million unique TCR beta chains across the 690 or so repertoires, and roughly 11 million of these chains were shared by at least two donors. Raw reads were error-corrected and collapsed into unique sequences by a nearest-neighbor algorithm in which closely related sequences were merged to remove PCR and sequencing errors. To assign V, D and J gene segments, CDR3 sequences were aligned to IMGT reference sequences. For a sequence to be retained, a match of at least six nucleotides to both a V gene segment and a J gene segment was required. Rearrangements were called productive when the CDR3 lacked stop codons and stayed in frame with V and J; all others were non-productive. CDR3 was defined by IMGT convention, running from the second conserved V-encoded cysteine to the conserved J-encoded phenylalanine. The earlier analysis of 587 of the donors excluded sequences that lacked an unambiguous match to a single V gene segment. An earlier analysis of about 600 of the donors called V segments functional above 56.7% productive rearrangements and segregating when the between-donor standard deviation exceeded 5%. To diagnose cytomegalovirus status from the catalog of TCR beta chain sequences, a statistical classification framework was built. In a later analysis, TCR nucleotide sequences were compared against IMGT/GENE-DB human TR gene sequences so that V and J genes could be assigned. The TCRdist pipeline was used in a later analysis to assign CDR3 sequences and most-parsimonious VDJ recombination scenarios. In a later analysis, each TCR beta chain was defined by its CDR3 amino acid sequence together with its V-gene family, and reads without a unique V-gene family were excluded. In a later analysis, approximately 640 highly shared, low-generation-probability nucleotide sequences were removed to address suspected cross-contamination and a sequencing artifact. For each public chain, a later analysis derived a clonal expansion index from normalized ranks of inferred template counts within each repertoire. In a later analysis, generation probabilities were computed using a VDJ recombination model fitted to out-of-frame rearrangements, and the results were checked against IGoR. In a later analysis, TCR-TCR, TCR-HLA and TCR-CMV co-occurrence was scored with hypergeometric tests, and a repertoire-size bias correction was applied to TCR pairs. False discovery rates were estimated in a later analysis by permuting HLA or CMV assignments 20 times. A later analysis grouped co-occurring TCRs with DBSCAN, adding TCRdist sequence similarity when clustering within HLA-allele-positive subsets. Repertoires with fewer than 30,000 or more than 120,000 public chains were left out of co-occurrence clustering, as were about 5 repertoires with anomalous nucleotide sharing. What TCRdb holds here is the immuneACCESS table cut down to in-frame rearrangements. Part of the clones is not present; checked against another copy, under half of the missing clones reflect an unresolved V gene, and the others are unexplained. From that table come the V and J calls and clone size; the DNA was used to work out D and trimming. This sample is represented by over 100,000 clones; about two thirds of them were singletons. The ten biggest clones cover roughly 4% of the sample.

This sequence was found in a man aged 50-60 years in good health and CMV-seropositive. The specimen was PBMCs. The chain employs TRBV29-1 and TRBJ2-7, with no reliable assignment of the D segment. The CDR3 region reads CSVAARAEQYF. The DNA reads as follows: TGCAGCGTTGCCGCTAGAGCCGAGCAGTACTTC.